This entry is about one T cell receptor beta chain. Its target antigen remains unknown. Nothing much larger sits one base from this clone, and base qualities are not available. This record belongs to a study of glioma-infiltrating T cells after dendritic cell vaccination (dated by TCRdb to about 2016). Background for the entire study: The cohort included around 15 glioblastoma patients drawn from Phase I and II dendritic cell vaccination trials, of whom 9 were newly diagnosed and 6 had recurrent disease. Between 2003 and 2012, the patients were given dendritic cell vaccination pulsed with autologous tumor lysate. The vaccine consisted of monocyte-derived dendritic cells cultured seven to eight days with IL-4 and GM-CSF, then pulsed overnight with autologous tumor lysate. Patients received three intradermal dendritic cell vaccine injections at biweekly intervals in the arm below the axilla. In glioblastoma patients vaccinated with dendritic cells, deep sequencing of TCR beta CDR3 regions served to measure tumor-infiltrating lymphocyte content and to compare repertoires between tumor and blood. Survival after dendritic cell vaccination was correlated with TCR sequencing metrics, such as TIL content and the overlap between tumor and blood repertoires.

The immunoSEQ assay amplified TCRB CDR3 regions from approximately 2 micrograms of genomic DNA, or from all available DNA when less than that amount was available. The multiplex PCR employed 60 forward primers targeting TCR V beta segments and 13 reverse primers targeting J beta segments. To estimate the number of reads per starting template, synthetic control templates were added to each sample at limiting dilution. Sequencing produced 87 bp reads on the Illumina HiSeq System. The study's own analysis went as follows. PCR and sequencing errors were removed by a nearest neighbor algorithm that merged closely related sequences. TCR overlap was defined as the percentage of unique tumor TCR beta sequences that were also present in the same patient's peripheral blood. The clones in this table, taken by TCRdb from immuneACCESS, are in-frame only. Not every clone is retained; where verified, under half of the shortfall comes from an unresolved V gene, and the cause of the rest is unknown. The V and J calls and clone size come from that table; D and trimming were worked out from the DNA. This sample is represented by some 99,000 clones; approximately 80% of them were singletons. About 5.5% of the sample is in the top ten clones.

What the study reported, not specific to this receptor: The cohort was small and heterogeneous, only a few patients had full blood and tumor sets, and even fewer had initial-recurrent tumor pairs. The three-group TCR overlap response model was characterized as speculative, and prospective validation of the model was stated to be required. TCR clonality showed no direct relationship with survival, which suggests that a diverse polyclonal response may be important. Longer time to progression and overall survival after dendritic cell vaccination were predicted by higher estimated pretreatment TIL content.

V is trimmed back by 4 bases and J by 8 bases, and the junction contains 11 bases that no gene match accounts for. Taken from cysteine to phenylalanine, the CDR3 has 16 residues. The CDR3 DNA has 48 bases and is translated from base 1. According to the germline V gene, CDR1 reads MNHEY and CDR2 reads SVGAGI. The meaning of the sample's time point label: after dendritic cell vaccination, including at tumor progression/relapse. Selection of patients required sufficient residual fresh-frozen tumor tissue and over two years of available survival data. Although molecular status otherwise differed among the glioblastoma patients, no patient had an isocitrate dehydrogenase mutation. PBMC were collected before vaccination, two weeks after the third vaccination, and at tumor progression if tumor progression occurred. Genomic DNA was extracted with the Qiagen DNeasy Blood extraction Kit.

The sequencing here drew on blood, taken after dendritic cell vaccination. The source is a human donor with glioblastoma. Recombination linked TRBV6-5 to TRBJ1-1, with 12 central nucleotides matching TRBD1. In nucleotide form, the sequence is TGTGCCAGCAGTTCCGGGACAGGGGGCTCCCCTGGGGAAGCTTTCTTT. Its protein product is CASSSGTGGSPGEAFF.